This T cell receptor (beta chain) was retrieved from a study of shared clonotypes between healthy human individuals. About the research overall: The donor group consisted of a couple of women and three men, aged 18 to 49. Study observations and caveats: Larger richness was generally estimated for naive than memory subsets.

In the sorted-subset replicate PCRs, about 200 ng DNA, 25,000 to 30,000 T cell genomes, was used. Assay used: immunoSEQ multiplex PCR; TCRdb lists only in-frame clones, some missing. Of roughly 2.4 million clones listed, approximately 94% are singletons. On this clone: Antigen specificity is unknown.

Each of the donors was a healthy adult who was HIV-negative and had not had a recent acute infection or vaccination. Sequencing used naive CD4+ T cells sorted from blood. Subset reported: CD45RA+ positively selected. The sequence came from a man between 18 and 29 years old in good health.

The CDR3 DNA reads TGCAGTGCTGAGAAGGGACAGGCACAGTACTTC. Translation gives CSAEKGQAQYF. This chain uses TRBV20-1 with TRBJ2-7; TRBD1 matches at 8 bases. The CDR3 extends over 11 amino acids. J gave up 10 bases and V 5 bases, and 7 bases lay outside the gene matches. Looked up from germline, CDR1 is DFQATT and CDR2 is SNEGSKA (reference sequence).